This T cell receptor (beta chain) appears in the sequencing data of a study of Graves' ophthalmopathy and Graves' hyperthyroidism. Study-level points and caveats: Clonotypes were expanded in thyroid at above 0.001 frequency, and most also appeared in blood. Classification of ophthalmopathy versus stable hyperthyroidism by a 13-signature model yielded 85% to 90% sensitivity and approximately 80% specificity.

V lost 3 bases, J lost 4 bases, and 18 bases lay in between. The CDR3 runs to 17 residues. Among the hyperthyroidism patients, all were newly diagnosed, aged 18 to 65, with under 2 months' duration. As the starting material, roughly 9.8 ml of fresh peripheral blood yielded the PBMCs. Scientists amplified the TCR beta CDR3 regions from RNA transcripts. HTBI-primed RT-PCR formed the first round, and a multiplex PCR formed the second. One entry per CDR3 protein, called by TCRdb with MiXCR from the multiplex PCR reads. The sample records hundreds of thousands of distinct CDR3 sequences, 22% being singletons. This clonotype was recorded many times. Its antigen is undetermined.

Material: peripheral blood. The gene calls are TRBV12-3 or TRBV12-4 and TRBJ2-2; D gene uncertain. The TCR sequence derives from a woman younger than 30 with stable Graves' hyperthyroidism. Some clones in this sample may be carry-over from other donors' samples. The CDR3 spells CASSFRYSTRLTGELFF. The CDR3 DNA follows: TGTGCCAGCAGTTTCCGCTACAGCACCCGACTCACCGGGGAGCTGTTTTTT.